The 19 T cell receptor beta chains below all came from one sample that was sequenced in a study of T cells in Graves' hyperthyroidism and ophthalmopathy. RNA transcripts served as the template for amplifying TCR beta CDR3 regions. The HTBI primer set served for first-round RT-PCR of the TCR CDR3. TCRdb called the multiplex PCR reads again in MiXCR, with one record for every CDR3 protein. The data show approximately 520,000 distinct CDR3 sequences, roughly a quarter seen once. Sequenced sample: blood. These receptors all come from a woman under 40 with Graves' ophthalmopathy.

This clonotype was recorded at least ten times. V is TRBV19 and J is TRBJ2-5; D not certain. Trimming removed 2 bases from V and 4 bases from J, with 8 bases in between. Germline CDR1 reads LNHDA; CDR2 reads SQIVND (reference sequence). The CDR3 length is 13 residues. Written as DNA, the CDR3 is TGTGCCAGTAGTATACATATTTCAGAGACCCAGTACTTC. As protein: CASSIHISETQYF. The complete variable domain, with remaining parts taken from reference TRBV19 and TRBJ2-5, reads DGGITQSPKYLFRKEGQNVTLSCEQNLNHDAMYWYRQDPGQGLRLIYYSQIVNDFQKGDIAEGYSVSREKKESFPLTVTSAQKNPTAFYLCASSIHISETQYFGPGTRLLVL.

This clonotype has ten or more counts. The junction departs from the called germline gene at one end, perhaps through a read error. The V and J genes are TRBV11-1 and TRBJ1-2; D is undetermined. The CDR3 is 15 amino acids. Germline CDR1 is SGHAT and CDR2 is FQDESV (reference sequence). The CDR3 region has the DNA TGTGTCAGCAGCTCCAAGACCGAGCGAGGCTATGGCTACACCTTC. Protein: CVSSSKTERGYGYTF.

In this sample, this clonotype turned up many times. The chain carries TRBV2 and TRBJ1-5; 8 nucleotides align to TRBD1. The germline gives CDR1 SNHLY, CDR2 FYNNEI. This CDR3 spans 14 amino acids. Trimming cost V 4 bases and J 6 bases; bases outside gene matches: 5. CDR3 nucleotide sequence: TGTGCCAGCAGTGGACTGGACAGGGTTCAGCCCCAGCATTTT. Translated: CASSGLDRVQPQHF.

In this sample, this clonotype turned up many times. The chain couples TRBV15 to TRBJ2-7; D might be TRBD1 or TRBD2, each matching 5 bases. The CDR3 loop spans 16 amino acids. V gave up 5 bases and J gave up 5 bases, with 22 bases separating them. The germline V gene encodes CDR1 LNHNV and CDR2 YYDKDF (reference sequence). The CDR3 here is CATSRVEGAGSHEQYF. CDR3 bases: TGTGCCACCAGCCGCGTAGAAGGGGCAGGGAGCCACGAGCAGTACTTC.

The chain employs TRBV12-3 or TRBV12-4 and TRBJ1-1; 9 bases agree with TRBD1. The CDR3 has 14 residues. V shed 7 bases and J 5 bases; nucleotides not matched to a gene: 8. The CDR3 DNA reads TGTGCCAGCAATCTCGGGACAGGGCTGACTGAAGCTTTCTTT. Translating gives CASNLGTGLTEAFF.

This clonotype was counted at least ten times. This chain uses TRBV6-5 with TRBJ1-1, with TRBD1 as a possible D gene (5 bases). The CDR3 totals 14 residues. The germline V gene has CDR1 MNHEY and CDR2 SVGAGI. Trimming removed 0 bases from V and 9 bases from J, with 14 bases in between. CDR3 DNA: TGTGCCAGCAGTTACTCCTGGTGGGGGGACCAAGCTTTCTTT. This translates into CASSYSWWGDQAFF.

The chain recombines TRBV5-5 with TRBJ1-2, with D possibly matching TRBD1 (5 bases). Between the trimmed V and J ends, which lost 7 bases and 3 bases, there was a span of 16 bases. Germline V CDR1 and CDR2: SGHKS, YYEKEE (reference sequence). The CDR3 extends over 14 amino acids. The CDR3 DNA sequence: TGTGCCAGCGTCCGAGAAAGGGGATACTATGGCTACACCTTC. Translation gives CASVRERGYYGYTF.

This clonotype was seen many times. The rearrangement uses TRBV6-1 and TRBJ2-7; tentative D call: TRBD1 (6 bases). The CDR3 contains 13 residues. Germline lookup yields CDR1 MNHNS and CDR2 SASEGT. V was pared by 5 bases and J by 2 bases, with 10 bases between. CDR3 bases: TGTGCCAGCAGTAAACAGGGCCCCTACGAGCAGTACTTC. It yields the protein CASSKQGPYEQYF.

This clonotype occurred a few times. The chain combines TRBV6-1 with TRBJ1-5, with TRBD1 matching over 7 bases. Looked up from germline, CDR1 is MNHNS and CDR2 is SASEGT. The CDR3 consists of 17 residues. Losses at the gene ends were 4 bases for V and 0 bases for J; bases not matched to a gene: 9. Written as DNA, the CDR3 is TGTGCCAGCAGTGGGTATCGGACAGGATTTAGCAATCAGCCCCAGCATTTT. Protein product: CASSGYRTGFSNQPQHF.

This chain joins TRBV12-3 or TRBV12-4 and TRBJ2-7; 7 bases line up with TRBD1. The CDR3 totals 15 residues. V trimming: 6 bases; J trimming: 6 bases; junction bases outside the gene matches: 14. The CDR3 coding sequence is TGTGCCAGCAGCCCCAAGAACAAGGCAGGGGGCGAGCAGTACTTC. Protein product: CASSPKNKAGGEQYF.

This clonotype appeared many times. V usage is TRBV6-2 or TRBV6-3 and J usage is TRBJ1-2; D gene ambiguous. The germline CDR1 and CDR2 sequences are MNHEY and SVGEGT. This CDR3 has 16 residues. V lost 0 bases to trimming and J lost 2 bases, with 13 bases between them. The CDR3 region has the DNA TGTGCCAGCAGTTACTCGGCCTACGAACCAAACTATGGCTACACCTTC. It encodes CASSYSAYEPNYGYTF.

The chain links TRBV24-1 to TRBJ2-7; D is undetermined. This CDR3 is 13 amino acids long. Trimming shortened V by 3 bases and J by 7 bases, and 12 bases separated the two germline ends. Germline V CDR1 and CDR2: KGHDR, SFDVKD. The CDR3 sequence is CATSDVGTSEQYF. The CDR3 DNA follows: TGTGCCACCAGTGATGTTGGTACGTCTGAGCAGTACTTC.

This clonotype was found many times. The chain links TRBV5-1 to TRBJ1-1, with 9 bases identical to TRBD1. The junction had 3 bases not matched to a gene; V was cut back by 0 bases and J by 3 bases. CDR1 is SGHRS, CDR2 YFSETQ, per germline. This CDR3 is 15 amino acids long. The CDR3 DNA is TGCGCCAGCAGCTTGGGGGGACAGGGACACACTGAAGCTTTCTTT. It specifies CASSLGGQGHTEAFF.

The chain carries TRBV28 and TRBJ1-1, with TRBD1 matching 10 bases. V lost 6 bases to trimming and J lost 2 bases; unmatched junction nucleotides: 9. CDR1 MDHEN and CDR2 SYDVKM come from the germline V gene. CDR3 size: 16 residues. The CDR3 region has the DNA TGTGCCAGCAGGGACCGGGACAGGGGAAGCAACACTGAAGCTTTCTTT. Protein: CASRDRDRGSNTEAFF.

This clonotype was recorded at least ten times. CDR3 sequence (DNA): TGTGCCAGCAGGACCCCCGGGACAGGGAACACTGAAGCTTTCTTT. Protein sequence: CASRTPGTGNTEAFF. This chain joins TRBV6-5 and TRBJ1-1; 8 positions match TRBD1. The ends lost 6 bases at V and 1 base at J; junction bases unmatched: 7. The CDR3 is made up of 15 amino acids. The V gene's germline CDR1 is MNHEY and CDR2 SVGAGI.

This clonotype was seen repeatedly, ten times or more. This chain connects TRBV12-3 or TRBV12-4 to TRBJ1-1; no clear D. V lost 7 bases, J lost 1 base, and 10 bases lay in between. This CDR3 is built from 13 residues. The CDR3 coding sequence is TGTGCCAGCAATCATGATTCGAACACTGAAGCTTTCTTT. It translates to CASNHDSNTEAFF.

This clonotype was seen ten or more times. The rearrangement links TRBV28 to TRBJ1-2; TRBD1 might be the D (6 bases). Germline CDR1 and CDR2: MDHEN and SYDVKM. V lost 5 bases to trimming and J lost 4 bases, with 17 bases between them. This CDR3 is 15 amino acids long. In DNA, the CDR3 is TGTGCCAGCAGTCCAGGGGTACAGGGACCCTATGGCTACACCTTC. It encodes CASSPGVQGPYGYTF.

The V call is TRBV28, the J call TRBJ2-7, with a tentative D call TRBD1 (6 bases). From germline, CDR1 is MDHEN and CDR2 SYDVKM. This CDR3 comprises 14 residues. V shed 6 bases and J shed 2 bases, with 14 bases lying between them. This CDR3 is CASRLSWDTYEQYF. The CDR3 nucleotides are TGTGCCAGCAGGCTAAGTTGGGACACCTACGAGCAGTACTTC.

This clonotype was observed many times. J is TRBJ1-1 and V is TRBV18; 8 nucleotides align to TRBD1. Germline assignment: CDR1 KGHSH and CDR2 LQKENI. V was clipped by 3 bases and J by 7 bases; unmatched bases: 7. The CDR3 runs to 14 residues. As DNA, the CDR3 is TGTGCCAGCTCACCCCGACAGGGGTTGAGTGAAGCTTTCTTT. The encoded protein is CASSPRQGLSEAFF.